The next 10 T cell receptor beta chains were all read from a single sample in a study of blood T cell repertoires in COVID-19. TCRdb keeps only in-frame clones here, not all; method: immunoSEQ multiplex PCR. The repertoire has about 240,000 clones, around four fifths of them found once; the top ten carry approximately 4.5%. What was sequenced was peripheral blood. The receptors were sampled from a woman aged 70-85 years with acute or convalescent COVID-19.

The chain uses TRBV3-1 (or the pseudogene TRBV3-2) and TRBJ1-4; 8 bases map to TRBD1. V gave up 3 bases and J gave up 8 bases; unmatched junction bases: 11. CDR3 length: 16 residues. CDR1 is LGHDT and CDR2 is YNNKEL in the germline V gene (reference sequence). CDR3 loop: CASSQKLQGGREKLFF. Here the CDR3 DNA reads TGTGCCAGCAGCCAGAAACTACAGGGGGGTAGGGAAAAACTGTTTTTT.

V gene TRBV18 combines with J gene TRBJ2-3; 9 positions match TRBD2. V shed 1 base, J shed 6 bases, and the junction held 17 bases outside the gene matches. Germline V gene data show CDR1 as KGHSH and CDR2 as LQKENI. The CDR3 is 19 amino acids. CDR3 amino acids: CASSPLPKASGVARDTQYF. The CDR3 DNA is TGTGCCAGCTCACCACTCCCGAAGGCTAGCGGGGTGGCCAGGGATACGCAGTATTTT.

This clone showed up many times. This rearrangement joins TRBV19 to TRBJ1-2; no clear D gene. The CDR3 is 17 residues long. Germline V lookup: CDR1 LNHDA, CDR2 SQIVND (reference sequence). V lost 3 bases, J lost 0 bases, and 17 bases lay in between. CDR3 sequence reads: CASSIPRQALPNYGYTF. The CDR3, as DNA: TGTGCCAGTAGTATCCCACGGCAGGCCCTACCTAACTATGGCTACACCTTC.

The chain is built from TRBV6-1 and TRBJ1-2, with 11 bases identical to TRBD1. The length of the CDR3 is 15 residues. Germline-derived CDR1 and CDR2 are MNHNS and SASEGT. The V segment lost 0 bases and the J segment 7 bases; nucleotides outside the gene matches: 4. The CDR3 DNA reads as TGTGCCAGCAGTGAAGCCTGGACAGGGGGCGGTGGCTACACCTTC. Translated, it gives CASSEAWTGGGGYTF.

The chain couples TRBV18 to TRBJ1-1, with D perhaps TRBD1 (5 bases). Trimming shortened V by 6 bases and J by 0 bases, and 14 bases separated the two germline ends. The CDR3 spans 15 residues. CDR1 is KGHSH and CDR2 is LQKENI in the germline V gene. CDR3 bases: TGTGCCAGCTCGGAAGGGGCTATAATGAACACTGAAGCTTTCTTT. This sequence encodes CASSEGAIMNTEAFF.

The sample holds many counts of this clone. The rearrangement joins TRBV19 to TRBJ1-2; the D is unclear. Trimming left V 6 bases short and J 8 bases short, with 22 bases between. Per germline, CDR1 LNHDA and CDR2 SQIVND (reference sequence). The CDR3 has 15 residues. CDR3 nucleotides: TGTGCCAGTAGGACCCGGGGTGGTGTCGGGAGGGGCTACACCTTC. This codes for CASRTRGGVGRGYTF.

The chain links TRBV7-2 to TRBJ2-7, with 9 bases lining up with TRBD1. The V gene's germline CDR1 is SGHTA and CDR2 FQGNSA. V lost 5 bases to trimming and J lost 0 bases; unmatched junction nucleotides: 8. CDR3 length: 16 amino acids. The CDR3 DNA is TGTGCCAGCAGCCCCTCGGGGACAGGGATCTCCTACGAGCAGTACTTC. Protein: CASSPSGTGISYEQYF. Supplemented by reference TRBV7-2 and TRBJ2-7, the full variable domain reads GAGVSQSPSNKVTEKGKDVELRCDPISGHTALYWYRQSLGQGLEFLIYFQGNSAPDKSGLPSDRFSAERTGGSVSTLTIQRTQQEDSAVYLCASSPSGTGISYEQYFGPGTRLTVT.

The chain links TRBV5-1 to TRBJ2-7; TRBD1 agrees at 7 bases. The CDR3 length is 17 residues. Germline V gene lookup returns CDR1 SGHRS and CDR2 YFSETQ. V trimming: 3 bases; J trimming: 2 bases; junction bases outside the gene matches: 14. The CDR3 is CASSSSPTGAFAYEQYF. DNA of the CDR3: TGCGCCAGCAGCTCCTCCCCAACAGGGGCTTTCGCCTACGAGCAGTACTTC.

The chain couples TRBV3-1 (or the pseudogene TRBV3-2) to TRBJ1-2; no definite D call. The CDR3 is 14 amino acids. The V gene lost 0 bases and the J gene lost 4 bases, with 9 bases spanning the gap. Per the germline V gene, CDR1 is LGHDT and CDR2 is YNNKEL (reference sequence). The CDR3 reads CASSQDGSTYGYTF. The DNA of the CDR3 is TGTGCCAGCAGCCAAGACGGTTCCACCTATGGCTACACCTTC.

V is TRBV6-6 and J is TRBJ2-2; D gene uncertain. This CDR3 is built from 16 residues. The V and J ends lost 0 bases and 0 bases respectively, with 8 bases between them. The germline V gene encodes CDR1 MNHNY and CDR2 SVGAGI (reference sequence). The CDR3 spells CASSYSSGSNTGELFF. CDR3 nucleotide sequence: TGTGCCAGCAGTTACTCTTCCGGGTCGAACACCGGGGAGCTGTTTTTT.